This paragraph reports one T cell receptor (beta chain). Its antigen remains unidentified. CDR1 and CDR2 from the germline V gene are MNHEY and SMNVEV (reference sequence). V gave up 5 bases and J gave up 0 bases, with 19 bases separating them. This CDR3 has 17 residues. Treatment of patients with chemo-refractory metastatic non-small-cell lung cancer consisted of focal radiation plus CTLA-4 blockade with ipilimumab. Using immunoSEQ multiplex PCR, the repertoire was profiled, and TCRdb retains in-frame clones only, with some absent. The table lists about 30,000 clones, roughly four fifths of them singletons. The sample is drawn from a study of radiotherapy plus CTLA-4 blockade in lung cancer. Study as a whole: Among enrolled patients, roughly 17% responded and roughly 28% achieved disease control.

Findings of the study overall: An expansion of tumor-derived TCR clones occurred in blood after radiotherapy plus ipilimumab. The best prediction of response reportedly came from early blood T cell clone dynamics, with interferon-beta.

V gene TRBV27 combines with J gene TRBJ1-2; D is perhaps TRBD1 (5 bases). The sequence derives from a human donor with non-small cell lung cancer who had stable disease on radiotherapy plus ipilimumab. The sample was peripheral blood, taken from a patient treated with radiotherapy plus ipilimumab. The DNA for the CDR3 is TGTGCCAGCAGTCTAGAGAGGGGTCAGGGACCTAACTATGGCTACACCTTC. Translated, it gives CASSLERGQGPNYGYTF.